This TCR beta chain is drawn from a study of T-cell memory formation after mild COVID-19. One entry per CDR3 protein results from TCRdb running MiXCR on the 5' RACE reads. The data show more than 400,000 distinct CDR3 sequences, with approximately 18% seen just once and roughly 12% held by the top ten. This clonotype was observed a handful of times. The antigen remains undetermined. Trimming at V came to 0 bases and at J to 0 bases, leaving 12 bases not matched to a gene. CDR1 and CDR2 (germline): SGDLS, YYNGEE. The CDR3 is 19 amino acids. Notes on the study in general: Pre-infection memory harbored some responding clones, suggesting cross-reactive memory joined. Clones that contracted from day 15 to 85 had balanced CD4/CD8; later expanders were CD4+ biased.

The chain carries TRBV9 and TRBJ2-4; TRBD1 aligns across 7 bases. The sequence derives from an adult woman who had mild COVID-19 (a few samples of this study predate the infection). Cell type and time point are not known. The specimen sequenced was PBMCs or a T cell subset sorted from them (not recorded which). The CDR3 loop reads CASSVGTGTGPLAKNIQYF. The CDR3 DNA is TGTGCCAGCAGCGTAGGGACAGGAACAGGACCTCTAGCCAAAAACATTCAGTACTTC. Supplemented by reference TRBV9 and TRBJ2-4, the full variable domain reads DSGVTQTPKHLITATGQRVTLRCSPRSGDLSVYWYQQSLDQGLQFLIQYYNGEERAKGNILERFSAQQFPDLHSELNLSSLELGDSALYFCASSVGTGTGPLAKNIQYFGAGTRLSVL.